What follows describes a single T cell receptor (beta chain). This sample is part of a study of blood T cell repertoires in COVID-19. In the study overall: Samples taken during acute and convalescent COVID-19 were collected in the United States, Italy and Spain. The analysed material was cDNA or gDNA that came from T cells, B-cell-depleted T cells, or PBMCs.

As handled by the study authors: By means of reference gene primer amplification, nucleated cell counts were estimated. Sequencing was performed with immunoSEQ multiplex PCR; in TCRdb, only in-frame clones are kept and a portion is missing. The D gene and trimming were derived from the DNA, and the V and J assignments and clone size from that table. Of about 240,000 clones listed, more than 70% were seen once; the top ten hold roughly an eighth. The sequence derives from a man older than 75 with acute or convalescent COVID-19. Sample: peripheral blood.

CDR3 DNA sequence: TGTGCCAGCAGCTTAGCTCGGCATAGCGGGGGAGCAACCGGGGAGCTGTTTTTT. This codes for CASSLARHSGGATGELFF. The chain links TRBV7-2 to TRBJ2-2, with TRBD2 matching over 9 bases. This CDR3 is built from 18 residues. The V gene's germline CDR1 is SGHTA and CDR2 FQGNSA. The V segment lost 0 bases and the J segment 5 bases; nucleotides outside the gene matches: 10.